What follows are 25 T cell receptor beta chains derived from one specimen sequenced in a study of human T cells and chemical hapten exposure. TCRdb recomputed calls from the RACE reads with MiXCR, one row per CDR3 protein. This sample yields about 140,000 distinct CDR3 sequences, of which 12% are seen a single time; around 1.4% belongs to the top ten. Time point defined: patch test 2, 6 weeks after DPC sensitization. Treatment described: therapeutic diphenylcyclopropenone sensitization with weekly scalp DPC. The sequences come from whole blood, collected in connection with sensitization to the hapten diphenylcyclopropenone (DPC). The source is a woman in her forties or fifties with alopecia areata. Some clones in this sample may be carry-over from other donors' samples.

The rearrangement links TRBV20-1 to TRBJ2-1, with a possible D match to TRBD2 (5 bases). There are 18 residues in the CDR3. Germline CDR1 DFQATT, CDR2 SNEGSKA (reference sequence). Trimming removed 2 bases from V and 4 bases from J, with 24 bases in between. The chain's CDR3 is CSARSVIRIGGQYNEQFF. CDR3 nucleotides: TGCAGTGCTAGATCGGTAATCCGGATCGGCGGGCAATACAATGAGCAGTTCTTC.

The CDR3 loop is CATSRDVEETQYF. CDR3 bases: TGTGCCACCAGCAGAGATGTGGAAGAGACCCAGTACTTC. This rearrangement joins TRBV15 to TRBJ2-5; D gene unclear. V gave up 0 bases and J gave up 3 bases, with 5 bases separating them. This CDR3 comprises 13 residues. CDR1 LNHNV and CDR2 YYDKDF come from the germline V gene (reference sequence).

This chain connects TRBV19 to TRBJ2-6; a weak D match, TRBD1 (6 bases). The V end lost 9 bases, the J end lost 4 bases, and 13 bases lay between the germline ends. The CDR3 covers 14 residues. Germline V gene lookup returns CDR1 LNHDA and CDR2 SQIVND (reference sequence). CDR3 coding DNA: TGTGCCAGCACAAGGGGGAGCGGGGCCAACGTCCTGACTTTC. It is translated as CASTRGSGANVLTF.

This clonotype came up many times. V and J are TRBV29-1 and TRBJ2-3; 8 bases agree with TRBD2. Germline lookup yields CDR1 SQVTM and CDR2 ANQGSEA. The V segment lost 4 bases and the J segment 1 base; nucleotides outside the gene matches: 1. The CDR3 has 13 amino acids. CDR3 DNA sequence: TGCAGCGTTGTGACTAGCGGCACAGATACGCAGTATTTT. It codes for CSVVTSGTDTQYF.

The genes are TRBV9 and TRBJ1-5, with 8 bases aligning to TRBD1. J lost 0 bases, V lost 4 bases, and 3 bases had no gene match. The CDR3 length is 15 residues. Germline CDR1 is SGDLS and CDR2 is YYNGEE. The DNA for the CDR3 is TGTGCCAGCAGCCCGGACAGGGATAGCAATCAGCCCCAGCATTTT. As protein: CASSPDRDSNQPQHF. Full variable domain (missing parts from reference TRBV9 and TRBJ1-5): DSGVTQTPKHLITATGQRVTLRCSPRSGDLSVYWYQQSLDQGLQFLIQYYNGEERAKGNILERFSAQQFPDLHSELNLSSLELGDSALYFCASSPDRDSNQPQHFGDGTRLSIL.

The table lists this clonotype with a few counts. The chain joins TRBV11-2 to TRBJ2-6; D is uncertain. V was pared by 5 bases and J by 4 bases, with 6 bases between. The CDR3 runs 13 residues. The germline V gene encodes CDR1 SGHAT and CDR2 FQNNGV. The CDR3 loop reads CASSPTGANVLTF. The CDR3 DNA reads TGTGCCAGCAGCCCGACAGGGGCCAACGTCCTGACTTTC.

V is TRBV21-1 and J is TRBJ1-1; the table gives TRBD1 as D, unverified against the DNA. TRBV21-1 is classified as a pseudogene. This CDR3 has 15 residues. The CDR3 region has the DNA TGTGCCAACTTATCCGGGACCGCGATGAACACTGAAGCTTTCTTT. It encodes CANLSGTAMNTEAFF.

The V gene is TRBV20-1, the J gene TRBJ1-1; D possibly corresponds to TRBD1 (6 bases). Germline V gene data show CDR1 as DFQATT and CDR2 as SNEGSKA (reference sequence). CDR3 length: 12 residues. V was shortened by 6 bases and J by 11 bases, with 19 bases between the two germline ends. CDR3: CSAPGHNLGAFF. The DNA for the CDR3 is TGCAGTGCCCCGGGACACAATTTGGGGGCTTTCTTT.

The rearrangement links TRBV7-2 to TRBJ2-2, with 8 positions matching TRBD1. V was pared by 4 bases and J by 6 bases, with 7 bases of the junction left unmatched. The CDR3 runs to 15 residues. Germline assignment: CDR1 SGHTA and CDR2 FQGNSA. The CDR3 spells CASSSGQGTSGELFF. CDR3 DNA sequence: TGTGCCAGCAGCTCCGGACAGGGAACGTCCGGGGAGCTGTTTTTT.

The J gene is TRBJ2-4, the V gene TRBV6-2 or TRBV6-3; maybe TRBD1 (6 bases). Trimming removed 6 bases at V and 1 base at J, with 16 bases between. Germline V gives CDR1 MNHEY, CDR2 SVGEGT. The CDR3 loop spans 16 amino acids. The CDR3 protein is CASRLTGGEAKNIQYF. In nucleotides, the CDR3 is TGTGCCAGCAGGCTGACAGGCGGAGAGGCCAAAAACATTCAGTACTTC.

This clonotype was seen only a few times. The chain carries TRBV7-9 and TRBJ2-3; D remains ambiguous. V shed 3 bases and J shed 4 bases, with 8 bases lying between them. Germline values: CDR1 SEHNR, CDR2 FQNEAQ (reference sequence). This CDR3 has 13 residues. In DNA form, the CDR3 reads TGTGCCAGCAGCTTCTCCGCTCCAGATACGCAGTATTTT. Encoded protein: CASSFSAPDTQYF. The entire variable domain, with the rest obtained from reference TRBV7-9 and TRBJ2-3, is as follows: DTGVSQNPRHKITKRGQNVTFRCDPISEHNRLYWYRQTLGQGPEFLTYFQNEAQLEKSRLLSDRFSAERPKGSFSTLEIQRTEQGDSAMYLCASSFSAPDTQYFGPGTRLTVL.

The chain employs TRBV20-1 and TRBJ2-3; 10 bases are a match to TRBD2. Unmatched junction bases numbered 4, after V lost 1 base and J lost 3 bases. CDR1 is DFQATT and CDR2 is SNEGSKA in the germline V gene (reference sequence). The CDR3 length is 15 residues. Here the CDR3 reads CSARGPSGSTDTQYF. In nucleotides, the CDR3 is TGCAGTGCTAGAGGTCCTAGCGGGAGTACAGATACGCAGTATTTT.

The J gene is TRBJ1-1, the V gene TRBV10-3; D not certain. This CDR3 contains 13 residues. Trimming took off 4 bases at V and 1 base at J, with 7 bases between the two ends. Germline CDR1 is ENHRY and CDR2 is SYGVKD. Here the CDR3 DNA reads TGTGCCATCAGTGGGCAGAGGAACACTGAAGCTTTCTTT. Translated, it gives CAISGQRNTEAFF.

The V and J genes are TRBV7-3 and TRBJ2-7; a possible D gene is TRBD1 (5 bases). There are 13 residues in the CDR3. V dropped 3 bases and J dropped 5 bases, with 11 bases sitting between them. Per the germline V gene, CDR1 is SGHTA and CDR2 is FQGTGA. CDR3: CASSFAGPNEQYF. In DNA form, the CDR3 reads TGTGCCAGCAGCTTTGCAGGGCCGAACGAGCAGTACTTC. Filled out from reference TRBV7-3 and TRBJ2-7, the complete variable domain reads GAGVSQTPSNKVTEKGKYVELRCDPISGHTALYWYRQSLGQGPEFLIYFQGTGAADDSGLPNDRFFAVRPEGSVSTLKIQRTERGDSAVYLCASSFAGPNEQYFGPGTRLTVT.

This clonotype was recorded many times. CDR3 DNA sequence: TGTGCCAGCTCACCTACGACAGGGGGCACTGAAGCTTTCTTT. This codes for CASSPTTGGTEAFF. The genes are TRBV18 and TRBJ1-1; TRBD1 matches at 9 bases. The germline V gene encodes CDR1 KGHSH and CDR2 LQKENI. J was trimmed by 4 bases and V by 3 bases; bases with no gene match: 3. CDR3 length equals 14 residues. Filled out from reference TRBV18 and TRBJ1-1, the complete variable domain reads NAGVMQNPRHLVRRRGQEARLRCSPMKGHSHVYWYRQLPEEGLKFMVYLQKENIIDESGMPKERFSAEFPKEGPSILRIQQVVRGDSAAYFCASSPTTGGTEAFFGQGTRLTVV.

This clonotype was observed many times. This rearrangement joins TRBV11-2 to TRBJ2-1, with 9 bases matching TRBD2. V was clipped by 8 bases and J by 0 bases; unmatched bases: 5. The CDR3 runs to 15 residues. CDR1 is SGHAT and CDR2 is FQNNGV in the germline V gene. Here the CDR3 DNA reads TGTGCCAGCCTATTAGCGGGAGCCTCCTACAATGAGCAGTTCTTC. It encodes CASLLAGASYNEQFF.

V is TRBV5-4 and J is TRBJ2-7, with D tentatively TRBD1 or TRBD2 (6 bases each). With 4 bases removed from V and 2 bases from J, the gap between germline ends came to 19 bases. Germline loops: CDR1 SGHNT, CDR2 YYREEE (reference sequence). This CDR3 contains 16 residues. This chain's CDR3 is CASSLDGGAAPYEQYF. The CDR3 nucleotides read TGTGCCAGCAGCCTCGACGGGGGCGCAGCCCCCTACGAGCAGTACTTC.

The chain recombines TRBV12-3 or TRBV12-4 with TRBJ2-7; TRBD1 is a possible D gene (6 bases). Trimming stripped 4 bases from V and 3 bases from J, with 13 bases between. This CDR3 comprises 14 residues. CDR3 sequence (DNA): TGTGCCAGCAGTTCAAACGGACAGTACTACGAGCAGTACTTC. Amino acid sequence: CASSSNGQYYEQYF.

This clonotype has a handful of counts. The chain combines TRBV19 with TRBJ2-2; 7 bases are a match to TRBD1. The CDR3 covers 15 residues. The V gene's germline CDR1 is LNHDA and CDR2 SQIVND (reference sequence). The ends lost 10 bases at V and 4 bases at J; junction bases unmatched: 12. Here the CDR3 reads CATNRGTRGTGELFF. Written as DNA, the CDR3 is TGTGCCACAAACAGGGGTACTAGAGGCACCGGGGAGCTGTTTTTT.

The sample holds a few counts of this clonotype. This chain joins TRBV12-3 or TRBV12-4 and TRBJ1-3, with D hard to call. The CDR3 covers 13 residues. Trimming shortened V by 8 bases and J by 0 bases, and 8 bases separated the two germline ends. CDR3 amino acids: CASSVTSGNTIYF. The CDR3 region has the DNA TGTGCCAGCTCCGTCACCTCTGGAAACACCATATATTTT.

This clonotype has just a few counts. The gene calls are TRBV4-1 and TRBJ2-3; 8 nucleotides align to TRBD1. CDR3 size: 16 residues. Trimming at V came to 3 bases and at J to 5 bases, leaving 10 bases not matched to a gene. The germline V gene encodes CDR1 MGHRA and CDR2 YSYEKL. CDR3 protein: CASSQSGQALLDTQYF. The DNA for the CDR3 is TGCGCCAGCAGCCAGTCGGGACAGGCACTACTAGATACGCAGTATTTT.

The V call is TRBV6-4, the J call TRBJ2-3, with D perhaps TRBD2 (5 bases). The CDR3 spans 15 residues. Trimming cost V 3 bases and J 1 base, with 11 bases left between them. CDR1 is MRHNA, CDR2 SNTAGT, per germline. The DNA for the CDR3 is TGTGCCAGCAGTGAAGAGGGCAGCCGCACAGATACGCAGTATTTT. Protein product: CASSEEGSRTDTQYF.

Comment on this clonotype: At one end, the junction sequence differs from germline, possibly due to a read error. The chain has TRBV5-1 and TRBJ2-3; TRBD2 agrees at 7 bases. CDR1 is SGHRS, CDR2 YFSETQ, per germline. CDR3 size: 14 residues. The CDR3 DNA reads TGCGCCAGCAGCTTGCTAGGGAGGGAAGATACGCATTATTTT. Amino acids: CASSLLGREDTHYF.

This clonotype was seen a handful of times. The chain recombines TRBV30 with TRBJ1-2; 8 bases are shared with TRBD1. J was trimmed by 6 bases and V by 8 bases; bases with no gene match: 14. The CDR3 extends over 14 amino acids. Germline values: CDR1 GTSNPN, CDR2 SVGIG (reference sequence). The CDR3 loop is CAQGARNRGNGYTF. In nucleotides, the CDR3 is TGTGCCCAAGGGGCCCGAAACAGGGGGAATGGCTACACCTTC.

V usage is TRBV12-3 or TRBV12-4 and J usage is TRBJ2-7, with 9 nucleotides matching TRBD1. V shed 6 bases, J shed 3 bases, and the junction held 6 bases outside the gene matches. The CDR3 has 14 residues. The CDR3 is CASRRSTGGYEQYF. The CDR3 DNA is TGTGCCAGCAGACGATCGACAGGGGGCTACGAGCAGTACTTC.